This T cell receptor beta chain derives from a study of cytomegalovirus exposure and HLA in healthy donors. PCR amplification relied on 60 Vbeta primers (plus 13 Jbeta primers). Measured with immunoSEQ multiplex PCR; TCRdb has only the in-frame clones, and not every one. The table lists 75,000 to 90,000 clones, over 9.5% of them singletons. In its sample, this clone was seen many times. The receptor's source is a man in his sixties in good health and CMV-seropositive. The sequenced sample was PBMCs.

The DNA for the CDR3 is TGTGCCAGCAGCACAAATAATGGTCAGCCCCAGCATTTT. Its protein is CASSTNNGQPQHF. The V gene is TRBV27, the J gene TRBJ1-5; the D is unclear. Trimming shortened V by 6 bases and J by 6 bases, and 12 bases separated the two germline ends. The CDR3 has 13 amino acids. CDR1 and CDR2 from the germline V gene are MNHEY and SMNVEV (reference sequence).